The text below deals with one T cell receptor (beta chain). Its antigen is unidentified. Autoimmune disease history or systemic immunosuppression barred patients. This entry is derived from a study of OX40 agonist ivuxolimab in advanced cancers. For the study at large: Given to patients was ivuxolimab, an agonistic anti-OX40 (CD134) antibody. About 40% of patients had received prior checkpoint inhibitor therapy.

Measured with immunoSEQ multiplex PCR; TCRdb has only the in-frame clones, and not every one. This table holds about 27,000 clones, about 85% found once. The study's findings and limits: Normalized T-cell clonal expansion was also low in some nonresponders.

The CDR3 contains 15 residues. The ends were cut back, 3 bases at V and 8 bases at J, with 17 bases in the middle. Germline CDR1 and CDR2: MGHRA and YSYEKL. The chain is built from TRBV4-1 and TRBJ2-1; D is uncertain. The source of this sequence is an adult with an advanced solid tumor such as melanoma, head and neck, liver or kidney cancer. Specimen: CD4+ or CD8+ T cells sorted from blood, collected in a trial of the OX40 agonist ivuxolimab. The CDR3 sequence: CASSHPGPRVYEQFF. As DNA, the CDR3 is TGCGCCAGCAGCCATCCGGGCCCACGAGTCTATGAGCAGTTCTTC.